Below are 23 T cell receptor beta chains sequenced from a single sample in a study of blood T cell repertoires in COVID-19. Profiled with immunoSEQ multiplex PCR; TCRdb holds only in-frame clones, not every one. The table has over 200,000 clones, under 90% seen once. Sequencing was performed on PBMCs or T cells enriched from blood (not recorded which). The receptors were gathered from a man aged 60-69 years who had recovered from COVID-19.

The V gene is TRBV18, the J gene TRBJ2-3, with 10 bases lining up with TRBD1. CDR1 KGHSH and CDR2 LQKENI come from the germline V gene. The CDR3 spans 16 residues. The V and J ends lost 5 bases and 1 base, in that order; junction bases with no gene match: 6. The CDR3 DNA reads TGTGCCAGCTCAGATTTCGGGACAGGGGGCACAGATACGCAGTATTTT. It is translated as CASSDFGTGGTDTQYF.

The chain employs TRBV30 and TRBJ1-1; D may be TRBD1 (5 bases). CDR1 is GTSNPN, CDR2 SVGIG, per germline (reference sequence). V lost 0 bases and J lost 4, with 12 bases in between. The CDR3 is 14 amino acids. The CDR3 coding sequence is TGTGCCTGGAGTGTTACGCAGGGAGGCACTGAAGCTTTCTTT. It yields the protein CAWSVTQGGTEAFF. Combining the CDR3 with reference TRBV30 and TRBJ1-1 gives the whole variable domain SQTIHQWPATLVQPVGSPLSLECTVEGTSNPNLYWYRQAAGRGLQLLFYSVGIGQISSEVPQNLSASRPQDRQFILSSKKLLLSDSGFYLCAWSVTQGGTEAFFGQGTRLTVV.

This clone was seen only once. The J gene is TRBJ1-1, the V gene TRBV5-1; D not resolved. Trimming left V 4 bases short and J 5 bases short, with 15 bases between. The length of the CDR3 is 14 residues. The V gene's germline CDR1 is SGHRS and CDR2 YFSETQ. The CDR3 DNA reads TGCGCCAGCAGCATAGACAAGCCTTTGACTGAAGCTTTCTTT. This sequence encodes CASSIDKPLTEAFF.

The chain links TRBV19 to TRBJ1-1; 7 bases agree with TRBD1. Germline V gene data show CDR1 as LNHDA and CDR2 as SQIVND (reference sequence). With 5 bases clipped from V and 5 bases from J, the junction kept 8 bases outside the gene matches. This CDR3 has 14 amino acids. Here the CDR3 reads CASSAGQTYTEAFF. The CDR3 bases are TGTGCCAGTAGTGCGGGACAGACCTATACTGAAGCTTTCTTT.

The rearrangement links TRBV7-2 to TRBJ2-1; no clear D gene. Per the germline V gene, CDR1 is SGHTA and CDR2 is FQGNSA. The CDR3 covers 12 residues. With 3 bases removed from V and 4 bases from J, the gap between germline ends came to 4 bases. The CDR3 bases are TGTGCCAGCAGCTTCCAATACAATGAGCAGTTCTTC. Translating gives CASSFQYNEQFF.

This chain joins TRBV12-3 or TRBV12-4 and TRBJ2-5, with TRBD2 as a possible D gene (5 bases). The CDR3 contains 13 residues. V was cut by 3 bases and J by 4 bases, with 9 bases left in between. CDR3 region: CASSFSGVETQYF. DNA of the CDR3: TGTGCCAGCAGTTTCTCCGGGGTAGAGACCCAGTACTTC.

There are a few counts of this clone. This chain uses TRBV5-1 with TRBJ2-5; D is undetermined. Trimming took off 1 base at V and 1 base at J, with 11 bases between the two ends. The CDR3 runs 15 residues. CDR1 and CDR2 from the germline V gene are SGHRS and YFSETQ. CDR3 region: CASSLISGRQETQYF. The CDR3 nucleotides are TGCGCCAGCAGCTTGATATCTGGGCGCCAAGAGACCCAGTACTTC.

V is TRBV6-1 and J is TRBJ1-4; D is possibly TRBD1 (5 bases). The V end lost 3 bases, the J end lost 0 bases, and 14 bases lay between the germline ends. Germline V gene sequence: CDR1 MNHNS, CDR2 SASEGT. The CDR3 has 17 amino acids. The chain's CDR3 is CASSDGQGRATNEKLFF. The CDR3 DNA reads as TGTGCCAGCAGTGATGGGCAGGGAAGGGCAACTAATGAAAAACTGTTTTTT.

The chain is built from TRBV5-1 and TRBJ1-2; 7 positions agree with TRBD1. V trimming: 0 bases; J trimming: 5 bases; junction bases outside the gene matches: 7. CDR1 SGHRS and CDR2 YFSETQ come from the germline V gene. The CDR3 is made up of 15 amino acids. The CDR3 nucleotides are TGCGCCAGCAGCTTGGATGCGACAGGGCGGTATGGCTACACCTTC. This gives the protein CASSLDATGRYGYTF.

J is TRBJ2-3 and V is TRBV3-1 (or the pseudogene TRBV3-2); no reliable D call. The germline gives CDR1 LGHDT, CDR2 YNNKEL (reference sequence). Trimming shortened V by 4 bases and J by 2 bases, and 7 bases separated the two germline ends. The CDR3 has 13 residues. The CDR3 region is CASSPTYTDTQYF. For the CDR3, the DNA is TGTGCCAGCAGCCCTACCTACACAGATACGCAGTATTTT.

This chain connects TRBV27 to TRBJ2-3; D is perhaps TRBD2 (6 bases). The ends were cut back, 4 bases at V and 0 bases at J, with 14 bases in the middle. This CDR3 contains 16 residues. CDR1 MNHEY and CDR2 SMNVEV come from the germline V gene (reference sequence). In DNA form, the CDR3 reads TGTGCCAGCAGTTCCATTAGCGGAACTAGCACAGATACGCAGTATTTT. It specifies CASSSISGTSTDTQYF.

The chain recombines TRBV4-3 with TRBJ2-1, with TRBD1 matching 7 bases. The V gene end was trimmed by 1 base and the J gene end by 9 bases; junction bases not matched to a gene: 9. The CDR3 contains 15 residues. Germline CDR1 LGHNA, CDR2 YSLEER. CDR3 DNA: TGCGCCAGCAGCCAAGGGTCTTCGGGACAGACTGAGCAGTTCTTC. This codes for CASSQGSSGQTEQFF.

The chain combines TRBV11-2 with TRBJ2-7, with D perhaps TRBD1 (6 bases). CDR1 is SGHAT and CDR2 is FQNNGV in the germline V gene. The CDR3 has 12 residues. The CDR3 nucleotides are TGTGCTAAGAACAGGGTTTACCACGAGCAGTACTTC. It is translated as CAKNRVYHEQYF. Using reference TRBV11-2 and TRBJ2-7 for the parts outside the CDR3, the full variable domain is EAGVAQSPRYKIIEKRQSVAFWCNPISGHATLYWYQQILGQGPKLLIQFQNNGVVDDSQLPKDRFSAERLKGVDSTLKIQPAKLEDSAVYLCAKNRVYHEQYFGPGTRLTVT.

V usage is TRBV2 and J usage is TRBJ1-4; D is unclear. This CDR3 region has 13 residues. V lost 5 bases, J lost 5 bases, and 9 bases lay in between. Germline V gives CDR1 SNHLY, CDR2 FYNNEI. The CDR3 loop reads CASSNSLNEKLFF. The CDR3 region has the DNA TGTGCCAGCAGTAACAGCCTAAATGAAAAACTGTTTTTT.

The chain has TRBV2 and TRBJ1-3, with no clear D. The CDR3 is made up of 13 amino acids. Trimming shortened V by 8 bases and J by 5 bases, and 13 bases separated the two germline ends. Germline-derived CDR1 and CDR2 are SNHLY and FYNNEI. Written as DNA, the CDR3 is TGTGCCAGCGAAGAGACACGAAGAAACACCATATATTTT. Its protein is CASEETRRNTIYF. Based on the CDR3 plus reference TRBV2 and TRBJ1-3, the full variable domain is EPEVTQTPSHQVTQMGQEVILRCVPISNHLYFYWYRQILGQKVEFLVSFYNNEISEKSEIFDDQFSVERPDGSNFTLKIRSTKLEDSAMYFCASEETRRNTIYFGEGSWLTVV.

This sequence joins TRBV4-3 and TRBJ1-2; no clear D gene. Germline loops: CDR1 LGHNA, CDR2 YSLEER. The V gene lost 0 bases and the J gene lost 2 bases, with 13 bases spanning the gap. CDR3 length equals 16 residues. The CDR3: CASSQDFGNSNYGYTF. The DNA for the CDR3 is TGCGCCAGCAGCCAAGATTTCGGGAACAGCAACTATGGCTACACCTTC.

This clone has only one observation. The CDR3 sequence is CASSREGVSYNEQFF. CDR3 coding DNA: TGTGCCAGCAGCCGAGAGGGGGTGAGCTACAATGAGCAGTTCTTC. The chain combines TRBV6-5 with TRBJ2-1; a weak D match, TRBD1 (6 bases). Germline V gives CDR1 MNHEY, CDR2 SVGAGI. This CDR3 contains 15 residues. The V gene lost 6 bases and the J gene lost 3 bases, with 15 bases spanning the gap.

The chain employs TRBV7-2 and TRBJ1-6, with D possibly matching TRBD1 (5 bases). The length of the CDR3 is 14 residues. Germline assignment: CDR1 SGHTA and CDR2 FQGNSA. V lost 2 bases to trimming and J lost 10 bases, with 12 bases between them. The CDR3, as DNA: TGTGCCAGCAGCTTAAGGCGGGACGGATCACCCCTCCACTTT. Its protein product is CASSLRRDGSPLHF.

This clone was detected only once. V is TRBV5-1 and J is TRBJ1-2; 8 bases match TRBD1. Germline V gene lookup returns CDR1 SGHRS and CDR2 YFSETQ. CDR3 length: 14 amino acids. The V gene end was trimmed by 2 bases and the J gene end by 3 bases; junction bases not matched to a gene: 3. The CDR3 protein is CASSLAGQDYGYTF. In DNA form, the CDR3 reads TGCGCCAGCAGCTTAGCGGGACAGGACTATGGCTACACCTTC.

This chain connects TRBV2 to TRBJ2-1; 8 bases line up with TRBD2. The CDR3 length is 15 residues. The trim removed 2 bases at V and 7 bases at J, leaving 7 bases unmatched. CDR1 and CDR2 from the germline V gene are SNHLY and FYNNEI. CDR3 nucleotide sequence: TGTGCCAGCAGTGAACGTAGCGGGGTGGATAATGAGCAGTTCTTC. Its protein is CASSERSGVDNEQFF.

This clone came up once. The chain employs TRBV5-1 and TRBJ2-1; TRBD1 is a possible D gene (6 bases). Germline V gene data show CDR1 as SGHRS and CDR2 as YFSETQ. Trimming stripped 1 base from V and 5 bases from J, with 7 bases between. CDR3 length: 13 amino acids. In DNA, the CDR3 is TGCGCCAGCAGCTTGACAGGGAACAATGAGCAGTTCTTC. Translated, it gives CASSLTGNNEQFF. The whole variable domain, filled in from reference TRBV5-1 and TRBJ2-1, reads KAGVTQTPRYLIKTRGQQVTLSCSPISGHRSVSWYQQTPGQGLQFLFEYFSETQRNKGNFPGRFSGRQFSNSRSEMNVSTLELGDSALYLCASSLTGNNEQFFGPGTRLTVL.

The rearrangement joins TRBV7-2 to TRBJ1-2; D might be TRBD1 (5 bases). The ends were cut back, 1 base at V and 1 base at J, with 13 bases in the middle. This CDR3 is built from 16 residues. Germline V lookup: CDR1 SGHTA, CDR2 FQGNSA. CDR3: CASSLDWGSRNYGYTF. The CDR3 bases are TGTGCCAGCAGCTTAGATTGGGGCAGCCGTAACTATGGCTACACCTTC.

The CDR3 sequence: CSVVGTGGHGYTF. CDR3 DNA: TGCAGCGTTGTTGGGACAGGGGGCCATGGCTACACCTTC. The V and J genes are TRBV29-1 and TRBJ1-2, with 12 positions matching TRBD1. This CDR3 has 13 residues. From germline, CDR1 is SQVTM and CDR2 ANQGSEA. V gave up 4 bases and J gave up 6 bases; unmatched junction bases: 3. The full variable domain, with the rest looked up from reference TRBV29-1 and TRBJ1-2, is SAVISQKPSRDICQRGTSLTIQCQVDSQVTMMFWYRQQPGQSLTLIATANQGSEATYESGFVIDKFPISRPNLTFSTLTVSNMSPEDSSIYLCSVVGTGGHGYTFGSGTRLTVV.